The next 26 T cell receptor beta chains were all read from a single sample in a study of T cells expressing NK-cell markers. Each CDR3 protein gets one entry in TCRdb, which reprocessed the 5' RACE reads and gives no DNA. The sample's table shows 120,000 to 150,000 distinct CDR3 sequences. Sequenced input: blood T cells: a sorted CD56 or NKG2C T cell subset, CD4+ or CD8+ T cells, or bulk PBMC T cells (not recorded which). The receptors derive from a young man in good health.

This chain uses TRBV2 with TRBJ2-7; TCRdb indicates TRBD2, and absent DNA this call remains unverified. This CDR3 comprises 18 residues. The germline CDR1 and CDR2 sequences are SNHLY and FYNNEI. The CDR3 loop is CASSLDPDVTSETYEQYF.

This sequence joins TRBV7-2 and TRBJ2-1; checking the TCRdb D call of TRBD1 is not possible without DNA. Germline V lookup: CDR1 SGHTA, CDR2 FQGNSA. CDR3 size: 15 residues. CDR3 in amino acids: CASSQGASSYNEQFF.

The rearrangement joins TRBV20-1 to TRBJ2-3. The CDR3 is 15 amino acids. Germline V CDR1 and CDR2: DFQATT, SNEGSKA (reference sequence). The CDR3 region is CSAREPTSMTDTQYF.

The chain uses TRBV3-1 and TRBJ1-1. CDR3 length equals 18 residues. CDR1 and CDR2 (germline): LGHDT, YNNKEL (reference sequence). The CDR3 here is CASSQVTVNMFGLTEAFF.

The chain recombines TRBV24-1 with TRBJ2-2; checking the TCRdb D call of TRBD2 is not possible without DNA. The germline gives CDR1 KGHDR, CDR2 SFDVKD. CDR3 size: 16 residues. The CDR3 protein is CATSDLLAGGTGELFF.

CDR3 in amino acids: CASSLFPRDRGNQETQYF. This chain uses TRBV7-2 with TRBJ2-5; the TCRdb call, TRBD1, lacks DNA for checking. Germline loops: CDR1 SGHTA, CDR2 FQGNSA. The CDR3 contains 18 residues.

The V gene is TRBV5-6, the J gene TRBJ1-1; TCRdb names TRBD1, which stays unverified in the absence of DNA. In germline, CDR1 is SGHDT, CDR2 YYEEEE. This CDR3 region has 16 residues. The CDR3 sequence is CASSLGGAGLNTEAFF.

The gene calls are TRBV4-3 and TRBJ2-1. The CDR3 contains 18 residues. Per germline, CDR1 LGHNA and CDR2 YSLEER. The CDR3 reads CASSQRSNPTLWSNEQFF.

The chain has TRBV7-6 and TRBJ2-3; TCRdb proposes TRBD1, but this gene call is untestable without DNA. CDR1 is SGHVS, CDR2 FNYEAQ, per germline. This CDR3 contains 14 residues. The CDR3 here is CASSPGGMPDTQYF.

This chain links TRBV2 with TRBJ2-1; the TRBD2 assignment by TCRdb is unverifiable without DNA. CDR1 is SNHLY and CDR2 is FYNNEI in the germline V gene. CDR3 length equals 17 residues. CDR3 in amino acids: CASSPREGEGSYNEQFF.

The CDR3 reads CASSQESGAVEAFF. The chain carries TRBV4-1 and TRBJ1-1; the TCRdb call, TRBD1, lacks DNA for checking. Germline V gene data show CDR1 as MGHRA and CDR2 as YSYEKL. CDR3 size: 14 residues.

The chain has TRBV12-3 or TRBV12-4 and TRBJ2-7; TCRdb designates TRBD1, a call that cannot be tested without DNA. The CDR3 sequence is 11 residues long. The CDR3: CASGTLTEQYF.

The V and J genes are TRBV7-9 and TRBJ2-5; absent DNA, TCRdb's TRBD1 call cannot be checked. The CDR3 consists of 13 residues. The germline CDR1 and CDR2 sequences are SEHNR and FQNEAQ (reference sequence). The CDR3 loop reads CASSLSGVETQYF. Full variable domain (rest looked up from reference TRBV7-9 and TRBJ2-5): DTGVSQNPRHKITKRGQNVTFRCDPISEHNRLYWYRQTLGQGPEFLTYFQNEAQLEKSRLLSDRFSAERPKGSFSTLEIQRTEQGDSAMYLCASSLSGVETQYFGPGTRLLVL.

The chain links TRBV29-1 to TRBJ2-1; TCRdb gives TRBD1 as the D gene, but with no DNA this cannot be confirmed. Germline lookup yields CDR1 SQVTM and CDR2 ANQGSEA. This CDR3 contains 13 residues. The CDR3 spells CSVEDNRVNEQFF.

The CDR3 loop reads CASSLSGGVVNEQYF. The rearrangement links TRBV7-3 to TRBJ2-7; there is no DNA to check the TCRdb D call of TRBD1. This CDR3 has 15 residues. Germline V gives CDR1 SGHTA, CDR2 FQGTGA.

This chain connects TRBV5-5 to TRBJ2-1; lacking DNA, the TRBD1 call made by TCRdb goes unchecked. Germline V CDR1 and CDR2: SGHKS, YYEKEE (reference sequence). This CDR3 is 16 amino acids long. CDR3 in amino acids: CASSSTGTADYNEQFF.

This chain connects TRBV14 to TRBJ2-7; the D gene TCRdb calls, TRBD2, cannot be checked with no DNA. There are 16 residues in the CDR3. Germline-derived CDR1 and CDR2 are SGHDN and FVKESK. The CDR3 reads CASSQDPGRGRNEQYF.

This chain uses TRBV29-1 with TRBJ2-7; TCRdb returns TRBD2, unconfirmable since there is no DNA. The CDR3 has 18 residues. Germline CDR1 SQVTM, CDR2 ANQGSEA. The chain's CDR3 is CSVEVEDGLAGALGEQYF.

V usage is TRBV20-1 and J usage is TRBJ2-3; the D call from TCRdb, TRBD1, cannot be confirmed without DNA. In germline, CDR1 is DFQATT, CDR2 SNEGSKA (reference sequence). The CDR3 is 13 amino acids. This chain's CDR3 is CSAPGQDADTQYF.

J is TRBJ2-2 and V is TRBV7-7. There are 13 residues in the CDR3. Germline lookup yields CDR1 SSHAT and CDR2 FNYEAQ (reference sequence). The CDR3 sequence is CASSLSGSGELFF. Full variable domain (missing parts from reference TRBV7-7 and TRBJ2-2): GAGVSQSPRYKVTKRGQDVTLRCDPISSHATLYWYQQALGQGPEFLTYFNYEAQPDKSGLPSDRFSAERPEGSISTLTIQRTEQRDSAMYRCASSLSGSGELFFGEGSRLTVL.

V and J are TRBV15 and TRBJ2-1; TCRdb's D call, TRBD2, is unchecked because there is no DNA. Germline V gene sequence: CDR1 LNHNV, CDR2 YYDKDF (reference sequence). There are 16 residues in the CDR3. CDR3 region: CATGLAGALSYNEQFF.

The chain carries TRBV5-8 and TRBJ2-1; the D call from TCRdb, TRBD2, cannot be confirmed without DNA. Germline V gives CDR1 SGHTS, CDR2 YDEGEE. This CDR3 region has 15 residues. CDR3 in amino acids: CASSLGTASGNEQFF.

The chain is built from TRBV6-1 and TRBJ2-7; the D call from TCRdb, TRBD1, cannot be confirmed without DNA. Germline CDR1 is MNHNS and CDR2 is SASEGT. The CDR3 totals 13 residues. CDR3 amino acids: CASSWTGGYEQYF.

This chain uses TRBV29-1 with TRBJ1-4. The CDR3 runs to 12 residues. The germline gives CDR1 SQVTM, CDR2 ANQGSEA. The CDR3 reads CSVKPANEKLFF. Complete variable domain (other parts from reference TRBV29-1 and TRBJ1-4): SAVISQKPSRDICQRGTSLTIQCQVDSQVTMMFWYRQQPGQSLTLIATANQGSEATYESGFVIDKFPISRPNLTFSTLTVSNMSPEDSSIYLCSVKPANEKLFFGSGTQLSVL.

The rearrangement joins TRBV6-5 to TRBJ1-4; without DNA, the TCRdb call of TRBD1 cannot be checked. CDR3 length: 15 residues. Per the germline V gene, CDR1 is MNHEY and CDR2 is SVGAGI. The CDR3 protein is CASSYGGGANEKLFF.

This chain uses TRBV3-1 with TRBJ2-1; the TCRdb D gene call, TRBD2, has no DNA to confirm it. Germline V gene data show CDR1 as LGHDT and CDR2 as YNNKEL (reference sequence). The CDR3 covers 18 residues. The CDR3 sequence is CASSSTLLSGRGYNEQFF.